This T cell receptor (beta chain) was retrieved from a study of graft-versus-host responses after intestinal transplantation. Study summary: Grafts were multivisceral, liver-intestinal, or isolated intestinal. Broader study findings: Allografts of patients with graft-donor T cell macrochimerism showed high graft-versus-host to host-versus-graft clone ratios. Among circulating GvH clones, peak levels were associated with early post-transplant declines in HvG clones.

Sequencing was performed with immunoSEQ multiplex PCR; in TCRdb, only in-frame clones are kept and a portion is missing. Seen here are 150,000 or so clones, about 90% observed once, and the top ten hold 0.19%. Regarding this clone: The target antigen is unknown.

The sequence derives from a human donor who received an intestinal transplant. The material was unstimulated CD4+ T cells sorted from spleen or lymph node cells, obtained before intestinal transplant.

This chain's CDR3 is CASKSGTGAYEQYF. DNA of the CDR3: TGTGCCAGCAAATCCGGGACAGGGGCCTACGAGCAGTACTTC. The J gene is TRBJ2-7, the V gene TRBV6-1, with 10 positions matching TRBD1. The germline V gene has CDR1 MNHNS and CDR2 SASEGT. This CDR3 has 14 amino acids. Germline trimming cut 7 bases from V and 2 bases from J; bases unmatched to any gene: 5.